The next 17 T cell receptor beta chains were all read from a single sample in a study of blood T cell repertoires in COVID-19. Using immunoSEQ multiplex PCR, the repertoire was profiled, and TCRdb retains in-frame clones only, with some absent. The sample yields 150,000 to 200,000 clones, roughly 84% seen once. Input material: peripheral blood. The origin of the receptors is a human donor with acute or convalescent COVID-19. The donor label of this sample is uncertain.

The chain combines TRBV2 with TRBJ2-2, with D possibly TRBD2 on 6 matching bases. The CDR3 has 15 amino acids. Trimming stripped 7 bases from V and 1 base from J, with 13 bases between. Germline CDR1 reads SNHLY; CDR2 reads FYNNEI. DNA for the CDR3: TGTGCCAGCAAAATGACGGGACTGAACACCGGGGAGCTGTTTTTT. This sequence encodes CASKMTGLNTGELFF.

The V and J genes are TRBV4-1 and TRBJ2-6; a weak D match, TRBD2 (6 bases). CDR3 size: 19 residues. Looked up from germline, CDR1 is MGHRA and CDR2 is YSYEKL. V gave up 4 bases and J gave up 0 bases, with 19 bases separating them. The CDR3 here is CASSPGMGGGGSGANVLTF. The CDR3 DNA follows: TGCGCCAGCAGCCCAGGGATGGGAGGTGGAGGCTCTGGGGCCAACGTCCTGACTTTC.

V is TRBV7-2 and J is TRBJ2-1, with 12 bases aligning to TRBD2. Trimming cost V 0 bases and J 5 bases; bases outside gene matches: 8. The CDR3 has 18 amino acids. Germline CDR1 is SGHTA and CDR2 is FQGNSA. The CDR3 loop reads CASSLATWTSGVDNEQFF. CDR3 DNA sequence: TGTGCCAGCAGCTTAGCGACCTGGACTAGCGGGGTAGACAATGAGCAGTTCTTC.

V is TRBV7-3 and J is TRBJ2-5; a possible D gene is TRBD2 (5 bases). The germline V and J ends were trimmed by 5 bases and 2 bases, with 9 bases remaining between them. Germline V gene data show CDR1 as SGHTA and CDR2 as FQGTGA. The CDR3 is made up of 13 amino acids. In DNA form, the CDR3 reads TGTGCCAGCAGCCTGGGAGTTCAAGAGACCCAGTACTTC. Protein: CASSLGVQETQYF.

V and J are TRBV12-3 or TRBV12-4 and TRBJ2-1; D possibly corresponds to TRBD2 (5 bases). There are 13 residues in the CDR3. V lost 3 bases and J lost 13, with 16 bases in between. As DNA, the CDR3 is TGTGCCAGCAGTTTCCGGGAAAACCTACTCCAGTTCTTC. It specifies CASSFRENLLQFF.

J is TRBJ1-4 and V is TRBV28, with D tentatively TRBD1 (5 bases). Trimming cost V 3 bases and J 1 base, with 15 bases left between them. CDR1 is MDHEN and CDR2 is SYDVKM in the germline V gene. The length of the CDR3 is 17 residues. The CDR3 region has the DNA TGTGCCAGCAGTTTGAGCGGGGTAGGGGAAACTAATGAAAAACTGTTTTTT. Translation gives CASSLSGVGETNEKLFF. Full variable domain (outside the CDR3, taken from reference TRBV28 and TRBJ1-4): DVKVTQSSRYLVKRTGEKVFLECVQDMDHENMFWYRQDPGLGLRLIYFSYDVKMKEKGDIPEGYSVSREKKERFSLILESASTNQTSMYLCASSLSGVGETNEKLFFGSGTQLSVL.

This clone came up a few times. This chain uses TRBV28 with TRBJ2-1; 11 bases agree with TRBD2. Germline lookup yields CDR1 MDHEN and CDR2 SYDVKM. The CDR3 is made up of 16 amino acids. The V gene end was trimmed by 2 bases and the J gene end by 6 bases; junction bases not matched to a gene: 6. The CDR3 here is CASSLAVAGGSNEQFF. The CDR3 DNA reads TGTGCCAGCAGTTTAGCGGTAGCGGGAGGGTCCAATGAGCAGTTCTTC.

The CDR3 loop reads CASRGRGQQYQETQYF. CDR3 coding DNA: TGTGCCAGCAGGGGTCGGGGACAGCAGTACCAAGAGACCCAGTACTTC. The rearrangement uses TRBV28 and TRBJ2-5; 7 nucleotides agree with TRBD1. Unmatched junction bases numbered 10, after V lost 6 bases and J lost 0 bases. The germline V gene encodes CDR1 MDHEN and CDR2 SYDVKM. This CDR3 has 16 residues.

CDR3 DNA sequence: TGTGCCAGCGGGGGGGGTAATAAAAACATTCAGTACTTC. It translates to CASGGGNKNIQYF. The V call is TRBV7-2, the J call TRBJ2-4; 7 positions match TRBD2. J was trimmed by 4 bases and V by 8 bases; bases with no gene match: 5. The V gene's germline CDR1 is SGHTA and CDR2 FQGNSA. CDR3 size: 13 residues.

The chain combines TRBV6-4 with TRBJ2-7; 9 bases are shared with TRBD2. The CDR3 consists of 18 residues. V trimming: 3 bases; J trimming: 0 bases; junction bases outside the gene matches: 12. Germline CDR1 is MRHNA and CDR2 is SNTAGT. In DNA form, the CDR3 reads TGTGCCAGCAGTGAACCTGAACTAGCGGGCTTAAGCTCCTACGAGCAGTACTTC. Translated, it gives CASSEPELAGLSSYEQYF.

The chain has TRBV12-2 and TRBJ1-5; the table calls TRBD1, which could not be checked here. TRBV12-2 is a listed pseudogene. The CDR3 extends over 14 amino acids. The CDR3 loop reads CASRIGQGNQPQHF. The CDR3, as DNA: TGTGCAAGTCGCATCGGACAGGGCAATCAGCCCCAGCATTTT.

The CDR3, as DNA: TGTGCCAGCAGCCGTGGGGGGGCCACCCACGAGCAGTACTTC. It translates to CASSRGGATHEQYF. This rearrangement joins TRBV14 to TRBJ2-7; possibly TRBD2 for D (7 bases). The CDR3 totals 14 residues. V gave up 4 bases and J gave up 5 bases, with 15 bases separating them. Germline V lookup: CDR1 SGHDN, CDR2 FVKESK.

This clone was seen just once. This chain joins TRBV3-1 (or the pseudogene TRBV3-2) and TRBJ2-3; 11 bases map to TRBD2. The CDR3 is 16 residues long. J gave up 7 bases and V 4 bases, and 10 bases lay outside the gene matches. Germline V gene sequence: CDR1 LGHDT, CDR2 YNNKEL (reference sequence). CDR3 region: CASSPGEGLAENTQYF. The DNA for the CDR3 is TGTGCCAGCAGCCCAGGGGAGGGACTAGCGGAAAATACGCAGTATTTT.

Here the CDR3 DNA reads TGTGCCAGCAGTTACTCGAATCGGGGTGAGCAGTTCTTC. Translated, it gives CASSYSNRGEQFF. V is TRBV6-2 or TRBV6-3 and J is TRBJ2-1; D may be TRBD2 (5 bases). The CDR3 contains 13 residues. Germline V lookup: CDR1 MNHEY, CDR2 SVGEGT. V dropped 0 bases and J dropped 9 bases, with 9 bases sitting between them.

The chain is built from TRBV6-5 and TRBJ2-7, with 9 bases aligning to TRBD1. V lost 7 bases to trimming and J lost 3 bases; unmatched junction nucleotides: 7. Per the germline V gene, CDR1 is MNHEY and CDR2 is SVGAGI. The CDR3 length is 14 residues. CDR3 loop: CASTMDRGYYEQYF. The CDR3 coding sequence is TGTGCCAGCACCATGGACAGGGGATACTACGAGCAGTACTTC.

The CDR3 nucleotides read TGTGCCAGCAGTGAAGAGGGGATCAACACCGGGGAGCTGTTTTTT. Amino acid sequence: CASSEEGINTGELFF. The chain employs TRBV6-1 and TRBJ2-2; possibly TRBD1 for D (5 bases). The CDR3 has 15 amino acids. Germline CDR1 and CDR2: MNHNS and SASEGT. V dropped 1 base and J dropped 2 bases, with 8 bases sitting between them.

This chain links TRBV28 with TRBJ1-4, with 7 positions matching TRBD1. With 2 bases clipped from V and 4 bases from J, the junction kept 4 bases outside the gene matches. The germline V gene has CDR1 MDHEN and CDR2 SYDVKM. This CDR3 contains 15 residues. The CDR3 DNA follows: TGTGCCAGCAGTTTACCGGGACAGCTTAATGAAAAACTGTTTTTT. Its protein product is CASSLPGQLNEKLFF.